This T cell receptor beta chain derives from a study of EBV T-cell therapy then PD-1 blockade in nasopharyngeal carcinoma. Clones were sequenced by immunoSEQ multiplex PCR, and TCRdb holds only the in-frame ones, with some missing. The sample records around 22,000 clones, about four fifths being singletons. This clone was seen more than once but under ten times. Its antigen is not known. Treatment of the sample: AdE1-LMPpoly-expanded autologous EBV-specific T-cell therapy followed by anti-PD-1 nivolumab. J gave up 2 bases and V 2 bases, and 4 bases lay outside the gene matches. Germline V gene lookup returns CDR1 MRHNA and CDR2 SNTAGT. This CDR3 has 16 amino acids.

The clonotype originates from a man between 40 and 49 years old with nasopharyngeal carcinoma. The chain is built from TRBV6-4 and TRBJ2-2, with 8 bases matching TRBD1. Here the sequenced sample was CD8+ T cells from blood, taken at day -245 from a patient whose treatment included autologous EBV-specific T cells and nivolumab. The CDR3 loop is CASSDGGQGNTGELFF. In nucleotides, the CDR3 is TGTGCCAGCAGTGACGGAGGACAGGGCAACACCGGGGAGCTGTTTTTT.